Included here is one T cell receptor (beta chain) sequence, with context. Its antigen is not identified. The data originate from a study of shared clonotypes between healthy human individuals. The wider study: For every donor, three CD4 naive, three CD4 memory, two CD8 naive and one CD8 memory plates were used.

The study's findings and limits: The four-donor shared clonotypes exceeded non-shared clonotypes in generation probability, with non-shared ones scoring lower.

The CDR3 has 20 residues. From germline, CDR1 is SGHRS and CDR2 YFSETQ. V was clipped by 0 bases and J by 0 bases; unmatched bases: 14. The protocol was immunoSEQ multiplex PCR, while the TCRdb copy is restricted to in-frame clones and leaves out a portion. The repertoire holds about 2.4 million clones, with 93% as singletons. Source material: naive CD4+ T cells from PBMCs. The subset denotes: CD45RA+ positively selected. The sequence came from a man aged 18 to 35 in good health. Some clones in this sample may be carry-over from other donors' samples. The chain joins TRBV5-1 to TRBJ2-2; 7 nucleotides align to TRBD1. The CDR3 loop is CASSLAPGQRDYANTGELFF. CDR3 coding DNA: TGCGCCAGCAGCTTGGCCCCGGGACAGAGAGACTACGCGAACACCGGGGAGCTGTTTTTT.